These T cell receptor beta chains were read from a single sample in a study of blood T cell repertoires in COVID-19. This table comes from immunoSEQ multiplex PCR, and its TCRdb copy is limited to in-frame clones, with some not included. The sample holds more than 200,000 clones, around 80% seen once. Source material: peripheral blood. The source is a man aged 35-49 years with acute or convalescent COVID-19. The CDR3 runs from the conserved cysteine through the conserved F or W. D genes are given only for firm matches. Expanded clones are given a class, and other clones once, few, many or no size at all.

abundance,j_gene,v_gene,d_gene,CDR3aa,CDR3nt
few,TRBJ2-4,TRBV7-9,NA,CASSLQGGNIQYF,TGTGCCAGCAGCTTACAGGGGGGAAACATTCAGTACTTC
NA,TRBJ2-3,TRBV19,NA,CASSIGLVTDTQYF,TGTGCCAGTAGTATCGGACTTGTCACAGATACGCAGTATTTT
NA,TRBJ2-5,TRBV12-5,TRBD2,CASGSNSWTSGRASPSKETQYF,TGTGCTAGTGGTTCAAACTCTTGGACTAGCGGGAGGGCCTCCCCAAGCAAAGAGACCCAGTACTTC
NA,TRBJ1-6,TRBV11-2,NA,CASSFNNSPLHF,TGTGCCAGCAGCTTTAATAATTCACCCCTCCACTTT
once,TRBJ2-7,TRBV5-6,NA,CASSLAPGDVYEQYF,TGTGCCAGCAGCTTGGCGCCGGGAGACGTCTACGAGCAGTACTTC
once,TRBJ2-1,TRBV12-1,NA,CASSPRRRLAREYNEQFF,TGTGCCAGCAGCCCCCGCCGAAGACTAGCGCGTGAGTACAATGAGCAGTTCTTC
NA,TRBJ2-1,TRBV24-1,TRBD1,CATSDGQGRNEQFF,TGTGCCACCAGTGATGGACAGGGTCGCAATGAGCAGTTCTTC
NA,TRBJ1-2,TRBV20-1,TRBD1,CSASMAGGYSVYGYTF,TGCAGTGCTAGTATGGCAGGGGGCTACTCTGTCTATGGCTACACCTTC
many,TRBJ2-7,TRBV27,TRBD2,CASSLRSGGSEQYF,TGTGCCAGCAGTTTAAGATCGGGAGGCTCCGAGCAGTACTTC
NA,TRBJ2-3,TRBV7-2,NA,CASSLSPGWDTQYF,TGTGCCAGCAGCTTGTCGCCCGGGTGGGATACGCAGTATTTT
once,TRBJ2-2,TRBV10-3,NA,CAISPARVYGTGELFF,TGTGCCATCTCCCCCGCCAGGGTTTACGGCACCGGGGAGCTGTTTTTT